A single sample gave rise to the 13 T cell receptor beta chains below, sequenced in a study of early T cells in non-severe SARS-CoV-2 infection. TCRdb reprocessed the 5' RACE reads with MiXCR, giving one entry per CDR3 protein. The sample lists fewer than 95,000 distinct CDR3 sequences, over 15% occurring once. The input for sequencing was whole blood, taken at baseline. These receptors were obtained from an adult who was a healthcare worker with PCR-confirmed SARS-CoV-2 infection or an uninfected control (not recorded which).

The chain uses TRBV28 and TRBJ1-6; D is undetermined. In germline, CDR1 is MDHEN, CDR2 SYDVKM. Trimming left V 1 base short and J 7 bases short, with 5 bases between. The CDR3 is 13 residues long. The CDR3 DNA follows: TGTGCCAGCAGTTTATTATCGAATTCACCCCTCCACTTT. It translates to CASSLLSNSPLHF.

A few counts support this clonotype. The chain recombines TRBV20-1 with TRBJ1-5; D gene ambiguous. CDR3 length: 12 residues. CDR1 and CDR2 (germline): DFQATT, SNEGSKA (reference sequence). V was shortened by 6 bases and J by 7 bases, with 13 bases between the two germline ends. The CDR3 region has the DNA TGCAGTGCCGCGCAAGGGAGGCAGCCCCAGCATTTT. Protein sequence: CSAAQGRQPQHF.

The chain is built from TRBV27 and TRBJ1-4; D remains ambiguous. Trimming left V 2 bases short and J 0 bases short, with 4 bases between. The CDR3 is 14 residues long. The germline V gene has CDR1 MNHEY and CDR2 SMNVEV (reference sequence). CDR3 sequence (DNA): TGTGCCAGCAGTTTAGGGGCAACTAATGAAAAACTGTTTTTT. Amino acids: CASSLGATNEKLFF. The entire variable domain, with the rest obtained from reference TRBV27 and TRBJ1-4, is as follows: EAQVTQNPRYLITVTGKKLTVTCSQNMNHEYMSWYRQDPGLGLRQIYYSMNVEVTDKGDVPEGYKVSRKEKRNFPLILESPSPNQTSLYFCASSLGATNEKLFFGSGTQLSVL.

This clonotype was counted a single time. Given a much more abundant clone one base away, this may be a read error. This likely comes from a read error, as the CDR3 has no conserved phenylalanine or tryptophan at its end. V gene TRBV20-1 combines with J gene TRBJ2-1; TRBD2 aligns across 7 bases. CDR1 is DFQATT and CDR2 is SNEGSKA in the germline V gene (reference sequence). This CDR3 has 15 residues. V shed 3 bases, J shed 1 base, and the junction held 6 bases outside the gene matches. The CDR3 here is CSARPGLGSYNEQFS. For the CDR3, the DNA is TGCAGTGCTAGGCCCGGACTAGGTTCCTACAATGAGCAGTTCTCC.

This rearrangement joins TRBV7-9 to TRBJ2-4; tentatively, D is TRBD1 (5 bases). Per the germline V gene, CDR1 is SEHNR and CDR2 is FQNEAQ (reference sequence). The CDR3 runs to 12 residues. With 5 bases removed from V and 14 bases from J, the gap between germline ends came to 16 bases. The CDR3 coding sequence is TGTGCCAGCAGCGCCGATCGACAGAGAAAGTACTTC. It encodes CASSADRQRKYF.

The chain couples TRBV27 to TRBJ2-2; 9 positions agree with TRBD1. The CDR3 is 16 residues long. Unmatched junction bases numbered 8, after V lost 4 bases and J lost 5 bases. CDR1 is MNHEY and CDR2 is SMNVEV in the germline V gene (reference sequence). Here the CDR3 DNA reads TGTGCCAGCAGTTCTTTGGGACAGGGATATACCGGGGAGCTGTTTTTT. This codes for CASSSLGQGYTGELFF.

This clonotype has ten or more counts. A junction boundary mismatches the germline segment, possibly from a read error. This sequence joins TRBV7-9 and TRBJ1-1; tentative D call: TRBD1 (6 bases). Germline assignment: CDR1 SEHNR and CDR2 FQNEAQ (reference sequence). The CDR3 consists of 17 residues. This CDR3 reads CASSPRGGAGHSFLTGF. The CDR3 DNA sequence: TGTGCCAGCAGCCCCCGAGGGGGGGCAGGTCATAGTTTCCTAACGGGGTTT. Filled out from reference TRBV7-9 and TRBJ1-1, the complete variable domain reads DTGVSQNPRHKITKRGQNVTFRCDPISEHNRLYWYRQTLGQGPEFLTYFQNEAQLEKSRLLSDRFSAERPKGSFSTLEIQRTEQGDSAMYLCASSPRGGAGHSFLTGFGQGTRLTVV.

This clonotype was observed a few times. The chain has TRBV4-1 and TRBJ2-3; weak D call: TRBD2 (6 bases). This CDR3 contains 16 residues. Trimming left V 5 bases short and J 3 bases short, with 18 bases between. Germline V CDR1 and CDR2: MGHRA, YSYEKL. Written as DNA, the CDR3 is TGCGCCAGCAGCGCAGAGGTTCGCAGCGGGACAGATACGCAGTATTTT. Its translation is CASSAEVRSGTDTQYF.

The V call is TRBV10-3, the J call TRBJ1-3; 7 bases are shared with TRBD1. The germline gives CDR1 ENHRY, CDR2 SYGVKD. The junction had 3 bases not matched to a gene; V was cut back by 6 bases and J by 4 bases. The CDR3 sequence is 13 residues long. The DNA of the CDR3 is TGTGCCATCAGCCCGGGACAGGGAAACACCATATATTTT. It specifies CAISPGQGNTIYF.

About this clonotype: Being one base from a much bigger clone, this may be a read error. This sequence joins TRBV12-3 or TRBV12-4 and TRBJ2-7; possibly TRBD1 or TRBD2 for D (5 bases each). This CDR3 is built from 14 residues. With 1 base removed from V and 4 bases from J, the gap between germline ends came to 11 bases. Here the CDR3 DNA reads TGTGCCAGCAGTTTAGTGGGGGTAAGGTACGAGCAGTACTTC. This gives the protein CASSLVGVRYEQYF.

This rearrangement joins TRBV2 to TRBJ1-1, with 10 bases identical to TRBD1. The CDR3 loop spans 14 amino acids. The J segment lost 4 bases and the V segment lost 4 bases, leaving 3 bases of the junction unmatched. Per the germline V gene, CDR1 is SNHLY and CDR2 is FYNNEI. CDR3 protein: CASSVDRGLTEAFF. The CDR3 DNA reads as TGTGCCAGCAGTGTAGACAGGGGGCTCACTGAAGCTTTCTTT. The whole variable domain, filled in from reference TRBV2 and TRBJ1-1, reads EPEVTQTPSHQVTQMGQEVILRCVPISNHLYFYWYRQILGQKVEFLVSFYNNEISEKSEIFDDQFSVERPDGSNFTLKIRSTKLEDSAMYFCASSVDRGLTEAFFGQGTRLTVV.

This chain links TRBV7-7 with TRBJ2-2; 10 positions agree with TRBD2. The CDR3 runs to 17 residues. J was trimmed by 6 bases and V by 3 bases; bases with no gene match: 10. CDR1 SSHAT and CDR2 FNYEAQ come from the germline V gene (reference sequence). The CDR3 region has the DNA TGTGCCAGCAGCTTTGGGAGCGGGAGGGCCAAAGCCGGGGAGCTGTTTTTT. Translated: CASSFGSGRAKAGELFF. Together with reference TRBV7-7 and TRBJ2-2, the CDR3 gives the full variable domain: GAGVSQSPRYKVTKRGQDVTLRCDPISSHATLYWYQQALGQGPEFLTYFNYEAQPDKSGLPSDRFSAERPEGSISTLTIQRTEQRDSAMYRCASSFGSGRAKAGELFFGEGSRLTVL.

There are a few counts of this clonotype. The V gene is TRBV7-2, the J gene TRBJ2-3; D is unresolved. This CDR3 region has 12 residues. Trimming removed 4 bases from V and 1 base from J, with 3 bases in between. The germline V gene has CDR1 SGHTA and CDR2 FQGNSA. CDR3 in DNA: TGTGCCAGCAGCTCGGGCACAGATACGCAGTATTTT. This translates into CASSSGTDTQYF.